This T cell receptor (beta chain) was identified in a study of T cells in localized non-small cell lung cancer. The repertoire was sequenced with immunoSEQ multiplex PCR; TCRdb's copy has only in-frame clones and lacks some. This sample carries approximately 64,000 clones, about nine tenths of them seen once, and the ten largest clones take roughly 1.9%. Germline CDR1 SGHRS, CDR2 YFSETQ. V gave up 4 bases and J gave up 5 bases, with 8 bases separating them. This CDR3 region has 12 residues. This chain links TRBV5-1 with TRBJ2-3; D gene unclear. The receptor's source is a woman aged 40 to 75 with stage I lung adenocarcinoma. The material was peripheral blood, obtained before any cancer treatment. This CDR3 is CASSPSGDTQYF. The CDR3 region has the DNA TGCGCCAGCAGCCCCTCGGGAGATACGCAGTATTTT.